Each of the 30 T cell receptor beta chains below was sequenced from the same sample in a study of control samples from healthy donors and cancer patients. Assay used: immunoSEQ multiplex PCR; TCRdb lists only in-frame clones, some missing. The sample carries under 80,000 clones, over 85% recorded once. The sample comprised PBMCs. Receptors originate from a woman between 40 and 55 years old with lung cancer.

The CDR3 spells CASSARHANEQYF. In DNA form, the CDR3 reads TGTGCCAGCAGCGCCCGGCACGCAAACGAGCAGTACTTC. The V call is TRBV9, the J call TRBJ2-7; no clear D. CDR3 length: 13 residues. The germline V gene has CDR1 SGDLS and CDR2 YYNGEE. V shed 3 bases and J shed 5 bases, with 12 bases lying between them.

This chain links TRBV7-9 with TRBJ1-2; TRBD1 matches at 9 bases. With V trimmed by 5 bases and J by 3 bases, 7 bases remained unmatched. The length of the CDR3 is 15 residues. The germline CDR1 and CDR2 sequences are SEHNR and FQNEAQ (reference sequence). CDR3 region: CASSDNRGPYYGYTF. For the CDR3, the DNA is TGTGCCAGCAGCGATAACAGGGGGCCTTACTATGGCTACACCTTC. Full variable domain (missing parts from reference TRBV7-9 and TRBJ1-2): DTGVSQNPRHKITKRGQNVTFRCDPISEHNRLYWYRQTLGQGPEFLTYFQNEAQLEKSRLLSDRFSAERPKGSFSTLEIQRTEQGDSAMYLCASSDNRGPYYGYTFGSGTRLTVV.

This chain links TRBV6-1 with TRBJ2-7; no clear D. This CDR3 has 11 residues. CDR1 is MNHNS, CDR2 SASEGT, per germline. The V end lost 2 bases, the J end lost 3 bases, and 2 bases lay between the germline ends. The CDR3 sequence: CASSEYYEQYF. The CDR3 DNA sequence: TGTGCCAGCAGTGAATACTACGAGCAGTACTTC.

CDR3 in amino acids: CASSASPRQLNTEAFF. DNA of the CDR3: TGTGCCAGCAGTGCCTCACCGCGGCAGCTGAACACTGAAGCTTTCTTT. The V gene is TRBV6-4, the J gene TRBJ1-1; D is ambiguous. The CDR3 covers 16 residues. Germline lookup yields CDR1 MRHNA and CDR2 SNTAGT. The ends were cut back, 4 bases at V and 0 bases at J, with 15 bases in the middle.

This clone was found a few times. The chain carries TRBV5-6 and TRBJ2-5, with 9 bases lining up with TRBD2. Germline CDR1 is SGHDT and CDR2 is YYEEEE. The CDR3 has 17 residues. V dropped 4 bases and J dropped 2; count of bases not matched to a gene: 12. The DNA of the CDR3 is TGTGCCAGCAGCCTCGCGTACGAGCGGGGGGCTCAAGAGACCCAGTACTTC. The encoded protein is CASSLAYERGAQETQYF.

This chain joins TRBV10-2 and TRBJ2-7; the D gene is possibly TRBD2 (6 bases). The V end was cut by 0 bases, the J end by 1 base, with 7 bases between. The germline CDR1 and CDR2 sequences are WSHSY and SAAADI. This CDR3 has 14 residues. The CDR3 protein is CASSESEGSYEQYF. The CDR3 DNA reads as TGCGCCAGCAGTGAGTCGGAGGGTTCCTACGAGCAGTACTTC.

The rearrangement links TRBV6-5 to TRBJ1-3; perhaps TRBD1 as D (6 bases). Germline V CDR1 and CDR2: MNHEY, SVGAGI. The CDR3 extends over 13 amino acids. Trimming cost V 7 bases and J 2 bases, with 9 bases left between them. The CDR3 protein is CASTGGPGNTIYF. DNA of the CDR3: TGTGCCAGCACCGGGGGCCCTGGAAACACCATATATTTT.

The V gene is TRBV6-6, the J gene TRBJ1-4; D unresolved. Trimming stripped 6 bases from V and 8 bases from J, with 13 bases between. Germline V gene data show CDR1 as MNHNY and CDR2 as SVGAGI (reference sequence). The CDR3 loop spans 13 amino acids. CDR3 loop: CASSLGGREKLFF. Here the CDR3 DNA reads TGTGCCAGCAGCCTGGGAGGGCGGGAAAAACTGTTTTTT.

For this clone: A read error may account for a junction end that differs from germline. This rearrangement joins TRBV20-1 to TRBJ2-7; D gene unclear. The CDR3 length is 11 residues. Germline V gene sequence: CDR1 DFQATT, CDR2 SNEGSKA (reference sequence). CDR3 in DNA: TGCAGCGCTACCTCGGGCTACGAGCAGTACTTC. Amino acid sequence: CSATSGYEQYF.

The rearrangement joins TRBV11-3 to TRBJ1-1; TRBD1 is a possible D gene (5 bases). V lost 5 bases, J lost 1 base, and 8 bases lay in between. CDR3 length: 13 amino acids. Germline V gene lookup returns CDR1 SGHNT and CDR2 YENEEA. The CDR3 DNA sequence: TGTGCCAGCAGCCGAGGACAGAACACTGAAGCTTTCTTT. Its protein is CASSRGQNTEAFF. Supplemented by reference TRBV11-3 and TRBJ1-1, the full variable domain reads EAGVVQSPRYKIIEKKQPVAFWCNPISGHNTLYWYLQNLGQGPELLIRYENEEAVDDSQLPKDRFSAERLKGVDSTLKIQPAELGDSAVYLCASSRGQNTEAFFGQGTRLTVV.

This rearrangement joins TRBV28 to TRBJ2-1; tentative D call: TRBD1 (6 bases). Germline values: CDR1 MDHEN, CDR2 SYDVKM. Between the trimmed V and J ends, which lost 8 bases and 12 bases, there was a span of 26 bases. The CDR3 is 15 residues long. In nucleotides, the CDR3 is TGTGCCAGCTCCCTTGAGGGACAAGTCTTCGGTGGGCAGTTCTTC. Residues: CASSLEGQVFGGQFF.

The chain couples TRBV7-6 to TRBJ1-1, with D possibly matching TRBD1 (6 bases). Trimming cost V 3 bases and J 5 bases, with 16 bases left between them. The CDR3 is made up of 15 amino acids. Germline assignment: CDR1 SGHVS and CDR2 FNYEAQ. This CDR3 is CASSFQGSLGTEAFF. The CDR3 DNA reads as TGTGCCAGCAGCTTTCAGGGGAGCCTAGGGACTGAAGCTTTCTTT.

The genes are TRBV7-2 and TRBJ2-7; no reliable D call. The germline gives CDR1 SGHTA, CDR2 FQGNSA. The V and J ends lost 4 bases and 0 bases respectively, with 7 bases between them. The CDR3 length is 13 residues. CDR3 sequence reads: CASSSPVSYEQYF. The DNA for the CDR3 is TGTGCCAGCAGCTCCCCGGTCTCCTACGAGCAGTACTTC.

The chain is built from TRBV29-1 and TRBJ1-1; D is uncertain. Trimming cost V 4 bases and J 7 bases, with 10 bases left between them. Germline assignment: CDR1 SQVTM and CDR2 ANQGSEA. The CDR3 runs to 11 residues. The CDR3 nucleotides read TGCAGCGTTGTTGACTGGGATGAAGCTTTCTTT. This translates into CSVVDWDEAFF.

The V and J genes are TRBV19 and TRBJ1-2, with 7 bases identical to TRBD1. Trimming at V came to 7 bases and at J to 8 bases, leaving 10 bases not matched to a gene. This CDR3 is built from 13 residues. CDR1 and CDR2 (germline): LNHDA, SQIVND (reference sequence). CDR3 bases: TGTGCCAGTATACGCGAGGGGACAGTCGGCTACACCTTC. As protein: CASIREGTVGYTF.

V is TRBV15 and J is TRBJ2-2; D possibly uses TRBD1 or TRBD2 (5 bases each). The CDR3 spans 14 residues. Trimming took off 3 bases at V and 2 bases at J, with 7 bases between the two ends. Germline V gene lookup returns CDR1 LNHNV and CDR2 YYDKDF (reference sequence). CDR3 protein: CATSRGENTGELFF. The CDR3 nucleotides read TGTGCCACCAGCAGGGGGGAAAACACCGGGGAGCTGTTTTTT.

The J gene is TRBJ1-2, the V gene TRBV5-4; TRBD1 is a possible D gene (5 bases). This CDR3 contains 16 residues. V lost 3 bases, J lost 6 bases, and 21 bases lay in between. Looked up from germline, CDR1 is SGHNT and CDR2 is YYREEE (reference sequence). The CDR3 sequence: CASSSITGPTGDGYTF. The CDR3 DNA reads as TGTGCCAGCAGCTCCATCACGGGACCTACGGGAGATGGCTACACCTTC.

This clone appeared once. The CDR3 coding sequence is TGTGCCAGCAGCTCCGGACAGGGACGCTACACCTTC. Translating gives CASSSGQGRYTF. The J gene is TRBJ1-2, the V gene TRBV11-3; 8 bases line up with TRBD1. V lost 4 bases to trimming and J lost 9 bases; unmatched junction nucleotides: 4. The CDR3 loop spans 12 amino acids. Looked up from germline, CDR1 is SGHNT and CDR2 is YENEEA.

V usage is TRBV4-1 and J usage is TRBJ2-5, with D perhaps matching TRBD1 (6 bases). Germline CDR1 MGHRA, CDR2 YSYEKL. The CDR3 has 16 amino acids. V lost 0 bases to trimming and J lost 4 bases, with 15 bases between them. CDR3 region: CASSQELGVGGETQYF. The CDR3 DNA sequence: TGCGCCAGCAGCCAAGAGTTGGGGGTAGGGGGAGAGACCCAGTACTTC.

As to this clone: At one end, the junction sequence differs from germline, possibly due to a read error. The chain carries TRBV18 and TRBJ1-1; D gene unclear. Germline-derived CDR1 and CDR2 are KGHSH and LQKENI. The CDR3 has 13 residues. The CDR3 is CASSPQSGTEAFF. The DNA of the CDR3 is TGTGCCAGTTCACCACAGTCGGGCACTGAAGCTTTCTTT.

The chain combines TRBV3-1 (or the pseudogene TRBV3-2) with TRBJ1-3; D is unclear. V lost 6 bases to trimming and J lost 1 base, with 10 bases between them. CDR1 is LGHDT and CDR2 is YNNKEL in the germline V gene (reference sequence). The CDR3 is made up of 14 amino acids. CDR3 in amino acids: CASRKASSGNTIYF. In DNA form, the CDR3 reads TGTGCCAGCAGAAAAGCCTCGTCTGGAAACACCATATATTTT.

This clone came up a few times. The chain combines TRBV4-1 with TRBJ1-3; D remains unclear. The germline CDR1 and CDR2 sequences are MGHRA and YSYEKL. The CDR3 contains 16 residues. V was pared by 1 base and J by 4 bases, with 14 bases between. The CDR3 region has the DNA TGCGCCAGCAGCCAAGGGCCCATTACGACCGGAAACACCATATATTTT. It yields the protein CASSQGPITTGNTIYF.

This rearrangement joins TRBV9 to TRBJ1-6; D is possibly TRBD1 (5 bases). Germline V gene data show CDR1 as SGDLS and CDR2 as YYNGEE. The length of the CDR3 is 14 residues. The germline V and J ends were trimmed by 4 bases and 7 bases, with 12 bases remaining between them. CDR3 nucleotides: TGTGCCAGCAGCCCAGGGAATGTAAATTCACCCCTCCACTTT. Its protein is CASSPGNVNSPLHF.

The V and J genes are TRBV10-3 and TRBJ2-1; TRBD1 aligns across 7 bases. This CDR3 has 14 residues. The germline V gene has CDR1 ENHRY and CDR2 SYGVKD. V was clipped by 4 bases and J by 6 bases; unmatched bases: 6. The CDR3 DNA reads as TGTGCCATCAGTGGACAGGGAGTAAGCAATGAGCAGTTCTTC. Amino acid sequence: CAISGQGVSNEQFF.

The CDR3 sequence is CASSSGLEITYGYTF. The CDR3 coding sequence is TGTGCCAGCAGCTCGGGACTGGAGATTACCTATGGCTACACCTTC. J is TRBJ1-2 and V is TRBV5-4, with D maybe TRBD1 (5 bases). The CDR3 covers 15 residues. Germline CDR1 and CDR2: SGHNT and YYREEE (reference sequence). V was cut by 3 bases and J by 4 bases, with 16 bases left in between.

V and J are TRBV5-4 and TRBJ1-2, with TRBD1 as a possible D gene (6 bases). The V end was cut by 1 base, the J end by 7 bases, with 11 bases between. The CDR3 extends over 13 amino acids. Germline V lookup: CDR1 SGHNT, CDR2 YYREEE (reference sequence). The CDR3 sequence is CASSLSQGAGYTF. DNA for the CDR3: TGTGCCAGCAGCTTGTCACAGGGTGCTGGCTACACCTTC.

This chain links TRBV3-1 (or the pseudogene TRBV3-2) with TRBJ1-2, with D possibly TRBD1 on 6 matching bases. V was shortened by 6 bases and J by 8 bases, with 19 bases between the two germline ends. The CDR3 length is 14 residues. Germline values: CDR1 LGHDT, CDR2 YNNKEL (reference sequence). Written as DNA, the CDR3 is TGTGCCAGCAGGCCAAGGGGGGGATCTCGGGGCTACACCTTC. This sequence encodes CASRPRGGSRGYTF.

V gene TRBV4-1 combines with J gene TRBJ2-5; 7 bases are shared with TRBD2. The CDR3 totals 15 residues. J was trimmed by 2 bases and V by 3 bases; bases with no gene match: 6. The germline V gene has CDR1 MGHRA and CDR2 YSYEKL. This chain's CDR3 is CASSQEGGAQETQYF. The DNA of the CDR3 is TGCGCCAGCAGCCAGGAGGGAGGGGCGCAAGAGACCCAGTACTTC.

CDR3 coding DNA: TGCAGCGTTGAGTGGGGGGCGCGAGTTTTCTTT. Its translation: CSVEWGARVFF. The genes are TRBV29-1 and TRBJ1-1; tentatively, D is TRBD1 (6 bases). The V and J ends lost 3 bases and 13 bases respectively, with 15 bases between them. Per the germline V gene, CDR1 is SQVTM and CDR2 is ANQGSEA. The CDR3 is 11 amino acids.

The chain uses TRBV28 and TRBJ2-1; D gene unclear. Trimming cost V 6 bases and J 0 bases, with 15 bases left between them. CDR3 size: 16 residues. The germline V gene has CDR1 MDHEN and CDR2 SYDVKM. The CDR3, as DNA: TGTGCCAGCAGCACATACCGTCAGGACTCCTACAATGAGCAGTTCTTC. This gives the protein CASSTYRQDSYNEQFF.